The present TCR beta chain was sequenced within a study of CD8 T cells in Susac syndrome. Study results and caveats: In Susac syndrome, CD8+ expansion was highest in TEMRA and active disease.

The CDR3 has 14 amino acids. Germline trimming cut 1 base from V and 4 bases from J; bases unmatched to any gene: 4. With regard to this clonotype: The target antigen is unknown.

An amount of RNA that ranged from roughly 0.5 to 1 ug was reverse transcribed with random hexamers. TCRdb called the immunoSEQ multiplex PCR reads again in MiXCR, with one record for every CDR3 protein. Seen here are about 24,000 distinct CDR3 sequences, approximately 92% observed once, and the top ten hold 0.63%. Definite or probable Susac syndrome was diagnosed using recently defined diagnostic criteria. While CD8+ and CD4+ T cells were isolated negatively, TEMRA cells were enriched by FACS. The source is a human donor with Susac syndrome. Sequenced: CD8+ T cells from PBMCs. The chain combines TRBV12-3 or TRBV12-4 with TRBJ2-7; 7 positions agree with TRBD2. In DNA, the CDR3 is TGTGCCAGCAGTTTAGGGGCGGGAGTGTACGAGCAGTACTTC. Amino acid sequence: CASSLGAGVYEQYF.